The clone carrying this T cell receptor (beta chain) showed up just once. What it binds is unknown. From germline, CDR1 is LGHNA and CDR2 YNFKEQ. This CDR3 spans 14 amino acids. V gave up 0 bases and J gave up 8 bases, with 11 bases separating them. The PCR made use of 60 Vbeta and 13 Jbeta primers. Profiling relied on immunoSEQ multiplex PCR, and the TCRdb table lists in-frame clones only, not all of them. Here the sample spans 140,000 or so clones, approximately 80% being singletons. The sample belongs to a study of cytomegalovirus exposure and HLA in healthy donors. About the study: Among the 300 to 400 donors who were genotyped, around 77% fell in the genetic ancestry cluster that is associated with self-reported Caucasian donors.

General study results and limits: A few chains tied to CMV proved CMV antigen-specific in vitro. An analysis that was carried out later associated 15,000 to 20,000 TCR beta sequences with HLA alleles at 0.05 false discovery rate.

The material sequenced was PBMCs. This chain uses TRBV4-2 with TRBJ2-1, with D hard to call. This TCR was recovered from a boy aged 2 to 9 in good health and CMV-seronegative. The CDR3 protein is CASSQEELAYEQFF. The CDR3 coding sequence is TGTGCCAGCAGCCAAGAGGAATTAGCCTATGAGCAGTTCTTC.